Shown below are 30 T cell receptor beta chains from a single sample sequenced in a study of response to subunit inactivated influenza vaccine. TCRdb reanalysed the RT-PCR reads using MiXCR and keeps one entry per CDR3 protein. This sample yields hundreds of thousands of distinct CDR3 sequences, of which 15% to 19% are seen a single time; roughly 11% belongs to the top ten. The input for sequencing was PBMCs from blood, taken less than 13 days after vaccination. The receptors here all came from a man aged 45 to 65 who received an inactivated influenza vaccine.

The rearrangement links TRBV2 to TRBJ1-6; D call uncertain. Germline V gene lookup returns CDR1 SNHLY and CDR2 FYNNEI. The V end was cut by 4 bases, the J end by 10 bases, with 11 bases between. The CDR3 consists of 13 residues. The CDR3 bases are TGTGCCAGCAGTGCGTCGGCCCCATCACCCCTCCACTTT. It is translated as CASSASAPSPLHF.

This clonotype occurred a few times. The chain combines TRBV2 with TRBJ2-1; no clear D gene. The CDR3 runs to 11 residues. The V and J ends lost 4 bases and 10 bases respectively, with 8 bases between them. Germline CDR1 and CDR2: SNHLY and FYNNEI. CDR3: CASSGRWEQFF. As DNA, the CDR3 is TGTGCCAGCAGTGGACGGTGGGAGCAGTTCTTC.

The rearrangement joins TRBV5-1 to TRBJ2-3; weak D call: TRBD2 (5 bases). Between the trimmed V and J ends, which lost 4 bases and 0 bases, there was a span of 21 bases. The germline V gene encodes CDR1 SGHRS and CDR2 YFSETQ. The CDR3 runs to 18 residues. The CDR3 reads CASSPGMKWAASTDTQYF. The CDR3 DNA reads TGCGCCAGCAGCCCCGGGATGAAGTGGGCGGCTAGCACAGATACGCAGTATTTT.

V is TRBV7-9 and J is TRBJ2-2; the match to TRBD1 covers 9 bases. This CDR3 has 16 amino acids. Germline V lookup: CDR1 SEHNR, CDR2 FQNEAQ (reference sequence). The V segment lost 0 bases and the J segment 6 bases; nucleotides outside the gene matches: 5. For the CDR3, the DNA is TGTGCCAGCAGCTTAGCGCGGGACAGGGTGGCCGGGGAGCTGTTTTTT. Amino acids: CASSLARDRVAGELFF.

J is TRBJ2-7 and V is TRBV5-6, with 7 bases identical to TRBD2. The CDR3 spans 15 residues. Trimming cost V 4 bases and J 2 bases; bases outside gene matches: 9. CDR1 and CDR2 (germline): SGHDT, YYEEEE. The CDR3 is CASSRGLGTTYEQYF. The CDR3 DNA is TGTGCCAGCAGCCGCGGGCTGGGGACTACCTACGAGCAGTACTTC.

The table lists this clonotype with a few counts. This chain joins TRBV28 and TRBJ1-5, with 10 bases that match TRBD1. The V gene end was trimmed by 5 bases and the J gene end by 0 bases; junction bases not matched to a gene: 10. The CDR3 sequence is 18 residues long. Germline CDR1 reads MDHEN; CDR2 reads SYDVKM. The CDR3 reads CASSNRQGADISNQPQHF. DNA of the CDR3: TGTGCCAGCAGTAATAGACAGGGGGCCGATATTAGCAATCAGCCCCAGCATTTT.

J is TRBJ2-7 and V is TRBV7-9; 8 bases are a match to TRBD1. The length of the CDR3 is 15 residues. CDR1 is SEHNR, CDR2 FQNEAQ, per germline (reference sequence). J gave up 7 bases and V 5 bases, and 13 bases lay outside the gene matches. The CDR3 here is CASSRPGGRGREQYF. CDR3 DNA: TGTGCCAGCAGCCGCCCTGGGGGCAGGGGGCGAGAGCAGTACTTC.

The rearrangement links TRBV6-2 or TRBV6-3 to TRBJ2-1; 11 bases align to TRBD2. The CDR3 runs to 14 residues. Germline CDR1 MNHEY, CDR2 SVGEGT. Germline trimming cut 5 bases from V and 6 bases from J; bases unmatched to any gene: 3. CDR3 sequence: CASSGSGGANEQFF. The CDR3 nucleotides are TGTGCCAGCAGTGGTAGCGGGGGGGCCAATGAGCAGTTCTTC.

The rearrangement joins TRBV7-9 to TRBJ2-1; D unclear. CDR1 SEHNR and CDR2 FQNEAQ come from the germline V gene (reference sequence). CDR3 size: 15 residues. The ends were cut back, 2 bases at V and 9 bases at J, with 17 bases in the middle. The CDR3 sequence is CASSLRHLHRGEQFF. CDR3 coding DNA: TGTGCCAGCAGCTTACGACACCTCCACAGAGGTGAGCAGTTCTTC. Variable domain in full (rest from reference TRBV7-9 and TRBJ2-1): DTGVSQNPRHKITKRGQNVTFRCDPISEHNRLYWYRQTLGQGPEFLTYFQNEAQLEKSRLLSDRFSAERPKGSFSTLEIQRTEQGDSAMYLCASSLRHLHRGEQFFGPGTRLTVL.

This clonotype was counted a few times. V and J are TRBV7-3 and TRBJ2-6; D gene uncertain. This CDR3 is built from 15 residues. CDR1 is SGHTA, CDR2 FQGTGA, per germline. Trimming shortened V by 4 bases and J by 2 bases, and 9 bases separated the two germline ends. The CDR3 sequence is CASSSRYTGANVLTF. The CDR3 DNA sequence: TGTGCCAGCAGCTCCCGGTACACTGGGGCCAACGTCCTGACTTTC.

This clonotype was seen only a few times. The rearrangement links TRBV7-9 to TRBJ2-1; 9 bases align to TRBD1. V shed 5 bases, J shed 8 bases, and the junction held 4 bases outside the gene matches. The V gene's germline CDR1 is SEHNR and CDR2 FQNEAQ (reference sequence). The CDR3 has 13 amino acids. CDR3 sequence: CASSGQGTDEQFF. The CDR3 DNA sequence: TGTGCCAGCAGCGGACAGGGGACCGATGAGCAGTTCTTC.

The sample holds many counts of this clonotype. V gene TRBV10-3 combines with J gene TRBJ2-3, with TRBD2 identical over 8 bases. CDR3 size: 15 residues. With 2 bases clipped from V and 3 bases from J, the junction kept 4 bases outside the gene matches. Germline loops: CDR1 ENHRY, CDR2 SYGVKD. CDR3 loop: CAISERRGVTDTQYF. In nucleotides, the CDR3 is TGTGCCATCAGTGAGAGGCGGGGGGTAACAGATACGCAGTATTTT.

The V call is TRBV9, the J call TRBJ2-2; 10 nucleotides agree with TRBD1. The ends lost 2 bases at V and 4 bases at J; junction bases unmatched: 11. This CDR3 is 18 amino acids long. The V gene's germline CDR1 is SGDLS and CDR2 YYNGEE. CDR3 coding DNA: TGTGCCAGCAGCGTCACACCGGGACAGGGGTCGTTCACCGGGGAGCTGTTTTTT. It translates to CASSVTPGQGSFTGELFF.

The gene calls are TRBV7-2 and TRBJ2-7; 9 bases align to TRBD1. The ends lost 5 bases at V and 2 bases at J; junction bases unmatched: 10. This CDR3 contains 16 residues. CDR1 and CDR2 from the germline V gene are SGHTA and FQGNSA. The CDR3 here is CASSASRWTGAYEQYF. CDR3 DNA sequence: TGTGCCAGCAGCGCCTCTCGATGGACAGGGGCCTACGAGCAGTACTTC.

The chain recombines TRBV29-1 with TRBJ1-1; 7 bases match TRBD1. The germline V gene encodes CDR1 SQVTM and CDR2 ANQGSEA. The CDR3 contains 13 residues. The junction had 10 bases not matched to a gene; V was cut back by 6 bases and J by 6 bases. The CDR3 region is CSVGKGASPEAFF. In DNA, the CDR3 is TGCAGCGTGGGAAAGGGGGCATCGCCTGAAGCTTTCTTT. The full variable domain, rest sourced from reference TRBV29-1 and TRBJ1-1, is SAVISQKPSRDICQRGTSLTIQCQVDSQVTMMFWYRQQPGQSLTLIATANQGSEATYESGFVIDKFPISRPNLTFSTLTVSNMSPEDSSIYLCSVGKGASPEAFFGQGTRLTVV.

The rearrangement uses TRBV5-1 and TRBJ2-3; D is unresolved. CDR1 is SGHRS and CDR2 is YFSETQ in the germline V gene. The length of the CDR3 is 13 residues. Trimming removed 2 bases at V and 0 bases at J, with 4 bases between. CDR3 in DNA: TGCGCCAGCAGCTTCTTCAGCACAGATACGCAGTATTTT. This codes for CASSFFSTDTQYF.

This clonotype was seen only a few times. The chain joins TRBV29-1 to TRBJ1-1, with D unclear. The CDR3 sequence is 14 residues long. V lost 5 bases, J lost 0 bases, and 13 bases lay in between. Germline values: CDR1 SQVTM, CDR2 ANQGSEA. The CDR3 sequence: CSVRQSPLNTEAFF. For the CDR3, the DNA is TGCAGCGTTCGACAATCCCCGCTGAACACTGAAGCTTTCTTT.

The J gene is TRBJ2-1, the V gene TRBV5-6; 8 positions match TRBD2. CDR3 length: 16 residues. CDR1 SGHDT and CDR2 YYEEEE come from the germline V gene. V trimming: 0 bases; J trimming: 6 bases; junction bases outside the gene matches: 8. CDR3: CASSLVTGGPGNEQFF. The CDR3 DNA sequence: TGTGCCAGCAGCTTGGTTACGGGAGGGCCCGGCAATGAGCAGTTCTTC.

This clonotype showed up just a few times. The chain carries TRBV28 and TRBJ2-2; a possible D gene is TRBD1 (5 bases). CDR1 is MDHEN, CDR2 SYDVKM, per germline. The CDR3 runs 14 residues. The V end was cut by 3 bases, the J end by 6 bases, with 11 bases between. CDR3 bases: TGTGCCAGCAGTTTCCCCAGGGCCGCCGGGGAGCTGTTTTTT. Translation: CASSFPRAAGELFF.

The J gene is TRBJ2-3, the V gene TRBV20-1; TRBD2 aligns across 7 bases. This CDR3 spans 15 amino acids. V shed 3 bases, J shed 2 bases, and the junction held 8 bases outside the gene matches. The V gene's germline CDR1 is DFQATT and CDR2 SNEGSKA (reference sequence). CDR3 protein: CSARAPSGTTDTQYF. The CDR3 DNA is TGCAGTGCTAGGGCCCCTAGCGGAACCACAGATACGCAGTATTTT.

V is TRBV18 and J is TRBJ2-1; no definite D call. With 3 bases removed from V and 12 bases from J, the gap between germline ends came to 15 bases. This CDR3 spans 13 amino acids. Germline values: CDR1 KGHSH, CDR2 LQKENI. CDR3: CASSPSQPGAQFF. The CDR3 DNA is TGTGCCAGCTCACCTTCCCAACCCGGAGCGCAGTTCTTC. Supplemented by reference TRBV18 and TRBJ2-1, the full variable domain reads NAGVMQNPRHLVRRRGQEARLRCSPMKGHSHVYWYRQLPEEGLKFMVYLQKENIIDESGMPKERFSAEFPKEGPSILRIQQVVRGDSAAYFCASSPSQPGAQFFGPGTRLTVL.

This clonotype was counted at least ten times. The chain joins TRBV15 to TRBJ2-1; possible D gene TRBD1, 5 bases. The CDR3 has 13 residues. Per germline, CDR1 LNHNV and CDR2 YYDKDF (reference sequence). V dropped 4 bases and J dropped 8 bases, with 12 bases sitting between them. The CDR3 nucleotides read TGTGCCACCAGCACAGGGAAGACACATGAGCAGTTCTTC. Encoded protein: CATSTGKTHEQFF.

The sample holds a few counts of this clonotype. CDR3 sequence (DNA): TGTGCCAGCAGCTTACAACAGGCTCCCGGAAACACCATATATTTT. Translated, it gives CASSLQQAPGNTIYF. This chain uses TRBV7-2 with TRBJ1-3, with D maybe TRBD1 (5 bases). This CDR3 contains 15 residues. V lost 2 bases and J lost 4, with 12 bases in between. Looked up from germline, CDR1 is SGHTA and CDR2 is FQGNSA.

The chain joins TRBV12-3 or TRBV12-4 to TRBJ2-1; 12 bases match TRBD2. The CDR3 is made up of 15 amino acids. With 7 bases clipped from V and 6 bases from J, the junction kept 7 bases outside the gene matches. The CDR3 here is CASKYRTSGVNEQFF. In nucleotides, the CDR3 is TGTGCCAGCAAATACCGGACTAGCGGGGTCAATGAGCAGTTCTTC.

V gene TRBV4-3 combines with J gene TRBJ2-3; D not resolved. Germline values: CDR1 LGHNA, CDR2 YSLEER. The CDR3 runs to 19 residues. V lost 0 bases and J lost 1, with 20 bases in between. The CDR3 reads CASSQEFSRISRGTDTQYF. As DNA, the CDR3 is TGCGCCAGCAGCCAAGAATTTTCTCGGATAAGTAGGGGCACAGATACGCAGTATTTT.

Notes on this clonotype: One end of the junction fails to match germline, which may point to a read error. The rearrangement links TRBV11-2 to TRBJ2-1; TRBD2 matches at 10 bases. CDR1 and CDR2 (germline): SGHAT, FQNNGV. The CDR3 extends over 14 amino acids. CDR3 bases: TGTGCCAGCAGCTTAGATGGGGCCGGGACTAGCGTACTCTTC. Its translation: CASSLDGAGTSVLF.

This clonotype came up once. CDR3: CASSYLTGTDTQYF. The CDR3 DNA follows: TGTGCCAGCAGCTACCTGACAGGGACAGATACGCAGTATTTT. The chain has TRBV7-8 and TRBJ2-3, with 7 bases identical to TRBD1. This CDR3 is 14 amino acids long. Germline loops: CDR1 SGHVS, CDR2 FQNEAQ. The J segment lost 3 bases and the V segment lost 4 bases, leaving 4 bases of the junction unmatched. Full variable domain (rest looked up from reference TRBV7-8 and TRBJ2-3): GAGVSQSPRYKVAKRGQDVALRCDPISGHVSLFWYQQALGQGPEFLTYFQNEAQLDKSGLPSDRFFAERPEGSVSTLKIQRTQQEDSAVYLCASSYLTGTDTQYFGPGTRLTVL.

The genes are TRBV6-2 or TRBV6-3 and TRBJ2-7; 8 bases are shared with TRBD1. Germline CDR1 is MNHEY and CDR2 is SVGEGT. The CDR3 is made up of 15 amino acids. Losses at the gene ends were 2 bases for V and 2 bases for J; bases not matched to a gene: 5. The CDR3 region has the DNA TGTGCCAGCAGTTACCGAACGGGACAGGCCTACGAGCAGTACTTC. This gives the protein CASSYRTGQAYEQYF.

This clonotype has just a few counts. The chain carries TRBV19 and TRBJ2-2, with TRBD2 matching over 12 bases. Germline CDR1 and CDR2: LNHDA and SQIVND (reference sequence). This CDR3 is 16 amino acids long. The J segment lost 5 bases and the V segment lost 5 bases, leaving 6 bases of the junction unmatched. The CDR3 region has the DNA TGTGCCAGTAGTCTAGCGGGAGGGCCTCGAACCGGGGAGCTGTTTTTT. It encodes CASSLAGGPRTGELFF.

This rearrangement joins TRBV6-2 or TRBV6-3 to TRBJ2-1, with D possibly TRBD1 on 6 matching bases. With 5 bases removed from V and 8 bases from J, the gap between germline ends came to 16 bases. This CDR3 contains 14 residues. Germline lookup yields CDR1 MNHEY and CDR2 SVGEGT. In nucleotides, the CDR3 is TGTGCCAGCAGTACAGGGTCAGGGGCGTATGAGCAGTTCTTC. The encoded protein is CASSTGSGAYEQFF.